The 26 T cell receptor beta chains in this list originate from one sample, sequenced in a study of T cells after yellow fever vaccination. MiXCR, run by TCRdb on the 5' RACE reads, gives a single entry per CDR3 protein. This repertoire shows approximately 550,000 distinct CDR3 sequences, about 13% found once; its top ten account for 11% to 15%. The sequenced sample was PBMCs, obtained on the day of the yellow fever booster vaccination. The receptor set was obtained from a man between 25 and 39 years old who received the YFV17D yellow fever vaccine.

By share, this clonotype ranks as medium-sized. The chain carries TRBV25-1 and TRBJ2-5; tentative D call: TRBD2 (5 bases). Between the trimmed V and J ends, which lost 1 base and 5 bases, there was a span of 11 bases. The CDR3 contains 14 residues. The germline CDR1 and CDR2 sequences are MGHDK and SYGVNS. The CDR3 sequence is CASSEFGNGETQYF. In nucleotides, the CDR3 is TGTGCCAGCAGTGAATTCGGGAACGGGGAGACCCAGTACTTC.

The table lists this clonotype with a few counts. The CDR3 nucleotides read TGCGCCAGCAGCTCCGGCGGGGGAGGGGTCACAGATACGCAGTATTTT. This sequence encodes CASSSGGGGVTDTQYF. The chain carries TRBV5-1 and TRBJ2-3; 7 nucleotides agree with TRBD2. From germline, CDR1 is SGHRS and CDR2 YFSETQ. The junction had 9 bases not matched to a gene; V was cut back by 3 bases and J by 2 bases. The CDR3 runs to 16 residues.

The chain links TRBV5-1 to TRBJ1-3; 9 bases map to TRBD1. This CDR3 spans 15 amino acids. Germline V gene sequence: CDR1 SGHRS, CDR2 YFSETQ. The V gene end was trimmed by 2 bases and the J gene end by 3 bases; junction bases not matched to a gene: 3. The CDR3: CASSFGTGRGNTIYF. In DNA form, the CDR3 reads TGCGCCAGCAGCTTTGGGACAGGGCGTGGAAACACCATATATTTT.

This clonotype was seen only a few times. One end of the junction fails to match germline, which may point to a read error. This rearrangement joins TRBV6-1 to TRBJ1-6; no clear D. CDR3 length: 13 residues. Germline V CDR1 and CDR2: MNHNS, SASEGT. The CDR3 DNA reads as TGTGCCACCAGTGGGCTGGGGTATTCACCCCTCCACTTT. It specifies CATSGLGYSPLHF.

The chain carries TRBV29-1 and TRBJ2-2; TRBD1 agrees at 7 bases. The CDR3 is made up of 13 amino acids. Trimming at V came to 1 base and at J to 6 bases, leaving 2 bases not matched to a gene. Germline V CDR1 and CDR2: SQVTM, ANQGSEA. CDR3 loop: CSVEVQGAGELFF. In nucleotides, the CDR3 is TGCAGCGTTGAAGTGCAGGGGGCCGGGGAGCTGTTTTTT.

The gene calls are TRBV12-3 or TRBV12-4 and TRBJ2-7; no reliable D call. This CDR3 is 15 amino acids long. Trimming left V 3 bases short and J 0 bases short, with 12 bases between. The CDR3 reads CASSFLGLVSYEQYF. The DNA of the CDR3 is TGTGCCAGCAGTTTCCTGGGTCTCGTCTCCTACGAGCAGTACTTC.

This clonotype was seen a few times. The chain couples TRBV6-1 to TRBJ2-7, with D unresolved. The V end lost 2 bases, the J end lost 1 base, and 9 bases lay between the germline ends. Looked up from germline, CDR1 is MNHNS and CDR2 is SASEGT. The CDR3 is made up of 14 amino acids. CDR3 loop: CASSEYGQSYEQYF. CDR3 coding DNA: TGTGCCAGCAGTGAATATGGTCAGTCCTACGAGCAGTACTTC.

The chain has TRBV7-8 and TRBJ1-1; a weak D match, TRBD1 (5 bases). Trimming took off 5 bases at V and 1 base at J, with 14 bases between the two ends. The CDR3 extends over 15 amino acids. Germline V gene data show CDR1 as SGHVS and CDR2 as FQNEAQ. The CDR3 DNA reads TGTGCCAGCAGCGTATCGACAGTATCGAACACTGAAGCTTTCTTT. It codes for CASSVSTVSNTEAFF.

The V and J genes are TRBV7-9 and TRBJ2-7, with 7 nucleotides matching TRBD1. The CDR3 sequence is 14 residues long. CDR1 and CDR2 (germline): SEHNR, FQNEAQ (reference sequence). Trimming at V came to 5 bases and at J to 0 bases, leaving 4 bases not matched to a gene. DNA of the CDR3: TGTGCCAGCAGCCTCGACAGGGCCTCCTACGAGCAGTACTTC. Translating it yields CASSLDRASYEQYF.

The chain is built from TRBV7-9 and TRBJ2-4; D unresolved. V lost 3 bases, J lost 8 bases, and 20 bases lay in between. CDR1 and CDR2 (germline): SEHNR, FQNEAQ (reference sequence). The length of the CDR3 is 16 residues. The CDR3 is CASSFGSLRTLDIQYF. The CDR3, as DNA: TGTGCCAGCAGCTTTGGGTCATTGAGGACCTTAGACATTCAGTACTTC.

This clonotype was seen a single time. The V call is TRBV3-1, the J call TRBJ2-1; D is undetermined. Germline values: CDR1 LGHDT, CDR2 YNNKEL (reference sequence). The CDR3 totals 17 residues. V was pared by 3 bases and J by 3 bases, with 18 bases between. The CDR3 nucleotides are TGTGCCAGCAGCCATCAACTTGGTCCGGGTAGCTACAATGAGCAGTTCTTC. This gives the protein CASSHQLGPGSYNEQFF.

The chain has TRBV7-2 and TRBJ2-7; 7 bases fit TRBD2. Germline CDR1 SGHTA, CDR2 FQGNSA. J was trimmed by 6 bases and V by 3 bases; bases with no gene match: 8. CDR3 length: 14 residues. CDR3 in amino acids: CASSFGGRTREQYF. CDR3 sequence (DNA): TGTGCCAGCAGCTTTGGCGGGAGAACTCGCGAGCAGTACTTC.

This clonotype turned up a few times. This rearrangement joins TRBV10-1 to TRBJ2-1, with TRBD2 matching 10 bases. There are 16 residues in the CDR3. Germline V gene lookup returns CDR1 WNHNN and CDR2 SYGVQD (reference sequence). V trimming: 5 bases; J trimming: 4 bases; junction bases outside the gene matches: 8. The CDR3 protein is CASSHLRTSGYNEQFF. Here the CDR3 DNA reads TGCGCCAGCAGTCACCTCCGGACTAGCGGATACAATGAGCAGTTCTTC.

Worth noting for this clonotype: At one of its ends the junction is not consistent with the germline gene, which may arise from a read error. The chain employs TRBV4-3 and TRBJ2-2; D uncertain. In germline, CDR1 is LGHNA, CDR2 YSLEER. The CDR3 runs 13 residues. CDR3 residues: CAISQVLTGELFF. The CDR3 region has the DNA TGCGCCATCAGCCAAGTTTTGACCGGGGAGCTGTTTTTT.

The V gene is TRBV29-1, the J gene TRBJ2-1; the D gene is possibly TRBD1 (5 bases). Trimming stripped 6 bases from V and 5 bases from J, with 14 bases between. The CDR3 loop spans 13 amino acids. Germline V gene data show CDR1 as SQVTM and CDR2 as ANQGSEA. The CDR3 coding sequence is TGCAGCGTGACCAGGGCCGAGGACAATGAGCAGTTCTTC. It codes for CSVTRAEDNEQFF.

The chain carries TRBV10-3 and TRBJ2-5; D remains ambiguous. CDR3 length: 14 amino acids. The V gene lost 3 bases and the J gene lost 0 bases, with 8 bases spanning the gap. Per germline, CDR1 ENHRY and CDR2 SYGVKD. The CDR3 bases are TGTGCCATCAGTGAAGCACAGAACCAAGAGACCCAGTACTTC. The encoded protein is CAISEAQNQETQYF.

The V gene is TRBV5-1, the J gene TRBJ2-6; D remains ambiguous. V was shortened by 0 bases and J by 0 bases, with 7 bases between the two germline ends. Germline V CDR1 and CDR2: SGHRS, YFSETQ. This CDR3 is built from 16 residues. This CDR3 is CASSLGGTSGANVLTF. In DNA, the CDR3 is TGCGCCAGCAGCTTGGGAGGCACCTCTGGGGCCAACGTCCTGACTTTC.

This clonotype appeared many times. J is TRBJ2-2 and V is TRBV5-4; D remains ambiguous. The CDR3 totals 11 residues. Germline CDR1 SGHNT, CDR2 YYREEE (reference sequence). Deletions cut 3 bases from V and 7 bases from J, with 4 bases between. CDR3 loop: CASSSGGELFF. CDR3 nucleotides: TGTGCCAGCAGCTCAGGCGGGGAGCTGTTTTTT.

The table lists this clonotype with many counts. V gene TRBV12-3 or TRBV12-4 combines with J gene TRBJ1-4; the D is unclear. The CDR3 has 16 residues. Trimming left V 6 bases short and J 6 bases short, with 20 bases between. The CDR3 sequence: CASSSFRGSRHEKLFF. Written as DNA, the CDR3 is TGTGCCAGCAGCAGCTTTCGGGGAAGCCGACATGAAAAACTGTTTTTT.

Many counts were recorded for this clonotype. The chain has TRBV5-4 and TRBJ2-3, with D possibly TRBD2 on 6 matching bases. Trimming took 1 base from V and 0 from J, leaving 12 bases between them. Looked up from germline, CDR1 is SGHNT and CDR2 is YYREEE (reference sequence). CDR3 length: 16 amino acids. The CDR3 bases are TGTGCCAGCAGCTTGACCAGCGGGCCTAGCACAGATACGCAGTATTTT. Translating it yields CASSLTSGPSTDTQYF.

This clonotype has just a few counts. CDR3 in amino acids: CSASSPSTEAFF. The CDR3 DNA follows: TGCAGTGCCTCCAGCCCGAGCACTGAAGCTTTCTTT. V and J are TRBV20-1 and TRBJ1-1; D ambiguous. The CDR3 contains 12 residues. CDR1 and CDR2 from the germline V gene are DFQATT and SNEGSKA (reference sequence). Between the trimmed V and J ends, which lost 6 bases and 4 bases, there was a span of 12 bases.

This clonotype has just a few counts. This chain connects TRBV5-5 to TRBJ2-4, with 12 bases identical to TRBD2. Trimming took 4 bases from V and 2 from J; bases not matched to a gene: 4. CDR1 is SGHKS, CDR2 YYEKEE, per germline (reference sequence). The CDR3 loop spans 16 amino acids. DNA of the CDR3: TGTGCCAGCAGCACTCTAGCGGGAGGGCCCAAAAACATTCAGTACTTC. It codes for CASSTLAGGPKNIQYF.

The CDR3 spells CASSSVGLFHEQYF. CDR3 sequence (DNA): TGTGCCAGCAGCTCCGTCGGCCTTTTCCACGAGCAGTACTTC. The gene calls are TRBV7-2 and TRBJ2-7; D not resolved. Germline V CDR1 and CDR2: SGHTA, FQGNSA. V was clipped by 4 bases and J by 5 bases, with 15 bases between them. The CDR3 contains 14 residues.

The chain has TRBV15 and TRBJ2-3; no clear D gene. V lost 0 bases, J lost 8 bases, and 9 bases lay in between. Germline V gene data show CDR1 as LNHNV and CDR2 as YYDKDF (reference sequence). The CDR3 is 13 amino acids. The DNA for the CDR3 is TGTGCCACCAGCAGAGACGCGGAAGGTACGCAGTATTTT. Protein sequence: CATSRDAEGTQYF.

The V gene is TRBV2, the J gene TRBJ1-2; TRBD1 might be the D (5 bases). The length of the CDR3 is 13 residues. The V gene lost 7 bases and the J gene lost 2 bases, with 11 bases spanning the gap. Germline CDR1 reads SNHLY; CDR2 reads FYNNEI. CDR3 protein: CASKRDVNYGYTF. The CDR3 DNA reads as TGTGCCAGCAAACGGGACGTCAACTATGGCTACACCTTC. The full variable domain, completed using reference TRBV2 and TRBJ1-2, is EPEVTQTPSHQVTQMGQEVILRCVPISNHLYFYWYRQILGQKVEFLVSFYNNEISEKSEIFDDQFSVERPDGSNFTLKIRSTKLEDSAMYFCASKRDVNYGYTFGSGTRLTVV.

Here the CDR3 reads CASSHSGTSFSEQYF. The CDR3 DNA reads as TGTGCCAGCAGCCATTCCGGGACTAGTTTTTCCGAGCAGTACTTC. V usage is TRBV14 and J usage is TRBJ2-7; 8 nucleotides line up with TRBD2. Germline V gene lookup returns CDR1 SGHDN and CDR2 FVKESK. The CDR3 sequence is 15 residues long. The J segment lost 6 bases and the V segment lost 3 bases, leaving 10 bases of the junction unmatched.